These 18 T cell receptor beta chains came from one sample sequenced in a study of blood T cell repertoires in COVID-19. Data came from immunoSEQ multiplex PCR; TCRdb stores just in-frame clones and leaves some out. The top ten hold around 1.2% of the sample, which has a few hundred thousand clones, 80% to 90% seen once. The sample consisted of peripheral blood. All receptors derive from a woman between 50 and 59 years old with acute or convalescent COVID-19.

The CDR3 DNA sequence: TGTGCCTGGAGTCCCGGGACAGGGGCCCTAATGGTGTTTTTT. Amino acids: CAWSPGTGALMVFF. The chain couples TRBV30 to TRBJ1-4, with 10 positions matching TRBD1. With 2 bases clipped from V and 15 bases from J, the junction kept 12 bases outside the gene matches. Germline CDR1 reads GTSNPN; CDR2 reads SVGIG (reference sequence). This CDR3 has 14 amino acids.

The chain links TRBV5-1 to TRBJ2-7; TRBD1 is a possible D gene (5 bases). The CDR3 sequence is 11 residues long. Germline-derived CDR1 and CDR2 are SGHRS and YFSETQ. The V end was cut by 2 bases, the J end by 6 bases, with 6 bases between. The chain's CDR3 is CASSLGAEQYF. CDR3 coding DNA: TGCGCCAGCAGCTTAGGGGCCGAGCAGTACTTC.

In its sample, this clone was seen once. This chain connects TRBV30 to TRBJ2-3; 15 nucleotides line up with TRBD2. Trimming at V came to 3 bases and at J to 3 bases, leaving 4 bases not matched to a gene. Germline V CDR1 and CDR2: GTSNPN, SVGIG (reference sequence). The CDR3 has 16 amino acids. For the CDR3, the DNA is TGTGCCTGGAGGGGACTAGCGGGAGGATGGACAGATACGCAGTATTTT. Protein product: CAWRGLAGGWTDTQYF.

This chain connects TRBV5-1 to TRBJ1-2; D call uncertain. CDR3 size: 12 residues. V lost 4 bases, J lost 8 bases, and 12 bases lay in between. Germline V CDR1 and CDR2: SGHRS, YFSETQ. CDR3 loop: CASSPGSRGYTF. The CDR3 region has the DNA TGCGCCAGCAGCCCAGGTTCGCGAGGCTACACCTTC.

For the CDR3, the DNA is TGTGCCAGCAGCTTGTATGCAGGGGATAATTCACCCCTCCACTTT. Its translation is CASSLYAGDNSPLHF. The V call is TRBV5-5, the J call TRBJ1-6, with D perhaps matching TRBD1 (6 bases). The germline V gene has CDR1 SGHKS and CDR2 YYEKEE (reference sequence). CDR3 length equals 15 residues. V was pared by 1 base and J by 5 bases, with 10 bases between.

The V and J genes are TRBV5-5 and TRBJ1-1; D gene uncertain. V was trimmed by 1 base and J by 2 bases, leaving 6 bases between them. The V gene's germline CDR1 is SGHKS and CDR2 YYEKEE (reference sequence). This CDR3 region has 13 residues. The CDR3 region has the DNA TGTGCCAGCAGCTTGCTGGCAAACACTGAAGCTTTCTTT. Translation gives CASSLLANTEAFF.

The chain employs TRBV27 and TRBJ2-4; maybe TRBD1 (5 bases). Germline V gives CDR1 MNHEY, CDR2 SMNVEV (reference sequence). V was trimmed by 6 bases and J by 0 bases, leaving 9 bases between them. The CDR3 has 14 residues. The CDR3 loop reads CASRGLLAKNIQYF. Here the CDR3 DNA reads TGTGCCAGCAGGGGGCTATTAGCCAAAAACATTCAGTACTTC.

V gene TRBV19 combines with J gene TRBJ2-5, with a possible D match to TRBD1 (6 bases). The CDR3 runs 15 residues. V was clipped by 4 bases and J by 5 bases, with 17 bases between them. Germline CDR1 is LNHDA and CDR2 is SQIVND (reference sequence). CDR3 nucleotides: TGTGCCAGTAGTAACCCAGCCAAGGGGGTGGAGACCCAGTACTTC. The encoded protein is CASSNPAKGVETQYF.

J is TRBJ1-4 and V is TRBV7-2; D perhaps matches TRBD1 (5 bases). The germline V gene encodes CDR1 SGHTA and CDR2 FQGNSA. Trimming pared 2 bases from V and 0 bases from J, leaving 10 bases between. The CDR3 consists of 16 residues. The CDR3 spells CASSLHGHATNEKLFF. As DNA, the CDR3 is TGTGCCAGCAGCTTACATGGACATGCAACTAATGAAAAACTGTTTTTT.

V usage is TRBV5-1 and J usage is TRBJ2-4; weak D call: TRBD1 (5 bases). V gave up 0 bases and J gave up 5 bases, with 12 bases separating them. The CDR3 loop spans 15 amino acids. From germline, CDR1 is SGHRS and CDR2 YFSETQ. The CDR3 DNA reads TGCGCCAGCAGCTTGGGGCAGGGTACGGAAAACATTCAGTACTTC. This translates into CASSLGQGTENIQYF. The complete variable domain, with remaining parts taken from reference TRBV5-1 and TRBJ2-4, reads KAGVTQTPRYLIKTRGQQVTLSCSPISGHRSVSWYQQTPGQGLQFLFEYFSETQRNKGNFPGRFSGRQFSNSRSEMNVSTLELGDSALYLCASSLGQGTENIQYFGAGTRLSVL.

A few counts support this clone. Distinct nucleotide sequences in the sample also encode this CDR3. The chain uses TRBV14 and TRBJ1-1; D remains ambiguous. The CDR3 totals 13 residues. Germline CDR1 SGHDN, CDR2 FVKESK. Trimming pared 8 bases from V and 3 bases from J, leaving 13 bases between. In nucleotides, the CDR3 is TGTGCCAGCCGTTCCCTCGGTCACACTGAAGCTTTCTTT. Its protein product is CASRSLGHTEAFF. The full variable domain, in which reference TRBV14 and TRBJ1-1 provide the parts outside the CDR3, is EAGVTQFPSHSVIEKGQTVTLRCDPISGHDNLYWYRRVMGKEIKFLLHFVKESKQDESGMPNNRFLAERTGGTYSTLKVQPAELEDSGVYFCASRSLGHTEAFFGQGTRLTVV.

This clone appeared a single time. J is TRBJ2-1 and V is TRBV5-8, with a tentative D call TRBD2 (5 bases). The CDR3 is made up of 14 amino acids. CDR1 and CDR2 (germline): SGHTS, YDEGEE. V was pared by 0 bases and J by 5 bases, with 9 bases between. DNA for the CDR3: TGTGCCAGCAGCTTGGGGGGAGTAAACAATGAGCAGTTCTTC. Encoded protein: CASSLGGVNNEQFF.

This rearrangement joins TRBV11-2 to TRBJ2-1; 8 bases align to TRBD2. Trimming at V came to 7 bases and at J to 10 bases, leaving 12 bases not matched to a gene. The V gene's germline CDR1 is SGHAT and CDR2 FQNNGV. The CDR3 totals 14 residues. The CDR3 is CASTTLGLVSEQFF. As DNA, the CDR3 is TGTGCCAGCACCACACTGGGACTAGTTAGCGAGCAGTTCTTC.

The chain uses TRBV10-3 and TRBJ2-1; 16 bases match TRBD2. This CDR3 contains 21 residues. Trimming at V came to 4 bases and at J to 2 bases, leaving 14 bases not matched to a gene. The germline CDR1 and CDR2 sequences are ENHRY and SYGVKD. The CDR3 spells CAISGSTGLAGGPFPYNEQFF. In DNA form, the CDR3 reads TGTGCCATCAGTGGTTCTACGGGACTAGCGGGAGGGCCCTTCCCCTACAATGAGCAGTTCTTC.

The genes are TRBV5-4 and TRBJ2-7; 7 nucleotides agree with TRBD1. This CDR3 is built from 15 residues. Germline CDR1 reads SGHNT; CDR2 reads YYREEE (reference sequence). The V segment lost 2 bases and the J segment 1 base; nucleotides outside the gene matches: 6. The CDR3 DNA follows: TGTGCCAGCAGCTTACGGACAGGCGCTTCCTACGAGCAGTACTTC. This sequence encodes CASSLRTGASYEQYF. Variable domain in full (rest from reference TRBV5-4 and TRBJ2-7): ETGVTQSPTHLIKTRGQQVTLRCSSQSGHNTVSWYQQALGQGPQFIFQYYREEENGRGNFPPRFSGLQFPNYSSELNVNALELDDSALYLCASSLRTGASYEQYFGPGTRLTVT.

The rearrangement joins TRBV5-1 to TRBJ2-1, with TRBD2 matching over 9 bases. The CDR3 is 15 amino acids. V lost 4 bases and J lost 6; bases outside the gene matches: 8. In germline, CDR1 is SGHRS, CDR2 YFSETQ. In DNA, the CDR3 is TGCGCCAGCAGCCGCCGGGTAGCGGGGGCCAATGAGCAGTTCTTC. As protein: CASSRRVAGANEQFF.

The chain recombines TRBV5-5 with TRBJ2-2; the match to TRBD2 covers 8 bases. The CDR3 is 16 residues long. From germline, CDR1 is SGHKS and CDR2 YYEKEE (reference sequence). V shed 5 bases, J shed 5 bases, and the junction held 11 bases outside the gene matches. The DNA of the CDR3 is TGTGCCAGCAGTCCTTCGGGAGGGCCCGGGACCGGGGAGCTGTTTTTT. It is translated as CASSPSGGPGTGELFF.

The chain has TRBV19 and TRBJ1-2; D remains unclear. V lost 1 base, J lost 8 bases, and 14 bases lay in between. Per germline, CDR1 LNHDA and CDR2 SQIVND (reference sequence). This CDR3 comprises 14 residues. The CDR3 sequence: CASSIVVPGGGYTF. CDR3 nucleotide sequence: TGTGCCAGTAGTATAGTGGTTCCAGGAGGAGGCTACACCTTC.